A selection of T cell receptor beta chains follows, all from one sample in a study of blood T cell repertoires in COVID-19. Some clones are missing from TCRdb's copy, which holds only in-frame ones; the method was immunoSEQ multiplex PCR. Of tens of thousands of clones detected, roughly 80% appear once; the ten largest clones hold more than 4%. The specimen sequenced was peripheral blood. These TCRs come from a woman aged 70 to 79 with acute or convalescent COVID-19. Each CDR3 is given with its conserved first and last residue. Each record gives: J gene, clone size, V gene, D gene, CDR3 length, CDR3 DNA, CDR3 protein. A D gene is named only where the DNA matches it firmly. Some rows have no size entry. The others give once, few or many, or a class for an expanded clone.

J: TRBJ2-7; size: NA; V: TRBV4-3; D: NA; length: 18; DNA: TGCGCCAGCAGCCAAGCTAATACATACAGGGAACGTACCTACGAGCAGTACTTC; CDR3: CASSQANTYRERTYEQYF
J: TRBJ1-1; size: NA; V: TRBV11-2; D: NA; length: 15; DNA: TGTGCCAGCAGCTTGCCGTGGACAGAAAACACTGAAGCTTTCTTT; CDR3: CASSLPWTENTEAFF
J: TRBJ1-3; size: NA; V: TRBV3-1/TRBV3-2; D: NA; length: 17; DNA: TGTGCCAGCAGCCTGTGGGAAGGGGGAGGGGATGAAAACACCATATATTTT; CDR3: CASSLWEGGGDENTIYF
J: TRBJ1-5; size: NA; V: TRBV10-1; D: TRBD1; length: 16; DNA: TGCGCCGCCTTGGGATTCCGGGACAGGGGGCGAAGGGCCCAGCATTTT; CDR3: CAALGFRDRGRRAQHF
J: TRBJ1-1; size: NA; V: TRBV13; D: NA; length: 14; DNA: TGTGCCAGCAGACCACACCGGGTGGACACTGAAGCTTTCTTT; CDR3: CASRPHRVDTEAFF
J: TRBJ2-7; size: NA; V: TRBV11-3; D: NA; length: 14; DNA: TGTGCCAGCAGCATAGGCCCGAGCTCCTACGAGCAGTACTTC; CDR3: CASSIGPSSYEQYF
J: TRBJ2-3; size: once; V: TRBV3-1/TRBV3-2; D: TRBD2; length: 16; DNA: TGTGCCAGCAGCCGGGAGCGGGGGGGCCCGCCAGATACGCAGTATTTT; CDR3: CASSRERGGPPDTQYF
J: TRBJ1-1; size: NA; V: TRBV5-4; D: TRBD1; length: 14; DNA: TGTGCCAGCAGCTTAACAGGGGGGGACACTGAAGCTTTCTTT; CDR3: CASSLTGGDTEAFF
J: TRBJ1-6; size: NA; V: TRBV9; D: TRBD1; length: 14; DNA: TGTGCCAGCAGAGCGACAGGGAACAATTCACCCCTCCACTTT; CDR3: CASRATGNNSPLHF
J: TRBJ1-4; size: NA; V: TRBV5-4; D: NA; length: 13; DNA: TGTGCCAGCAGCTTGGACAGAAATGAAAAACTGTTTTTT; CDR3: CASSLDRNEKLFF
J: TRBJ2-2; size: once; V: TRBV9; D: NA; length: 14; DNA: TGTGCCAGCGGGAAACAGGGAGACACCGGGGAGCTGTTTTTT; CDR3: CASGKQGDTGELFF
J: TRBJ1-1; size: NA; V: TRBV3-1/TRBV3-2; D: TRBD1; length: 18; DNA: TGTGCCAGCAGCCAAGTAGGAGGGACAGGGAGGTTCCACACTGAAGCTTTCTTT; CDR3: CASSQVGGTGRFHTEAFF
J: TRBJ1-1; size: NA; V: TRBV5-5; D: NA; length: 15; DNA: TGTGCCAGCAGCTCATCCTCCACAGGGTACACTGAAGCTTTCTTT; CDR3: CASSSSSTGYTEAFF
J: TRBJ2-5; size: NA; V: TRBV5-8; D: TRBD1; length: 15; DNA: TGTGCCAGCAGTAGCCGGGACAGGGGGGAAAAGACCCAGTACTTC; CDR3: CASSSRDRGEKTQYF
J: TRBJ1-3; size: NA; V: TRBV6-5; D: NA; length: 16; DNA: TGTGCCAGCAGTTACTCGGGACTCCACTCTGGAAACACCATATATTTT; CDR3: CASSYSGLHSGNTIYF
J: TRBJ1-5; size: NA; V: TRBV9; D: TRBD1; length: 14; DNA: TGTGCCAGCAGCGCCCGGGACAGGAATCAGCCCCAGCATTTT; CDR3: CASSARDRNQPQHF
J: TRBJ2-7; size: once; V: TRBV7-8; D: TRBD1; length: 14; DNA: TGTGCCAGTATACCGGGACAGGGGCACTACGAGCAGTACTTC; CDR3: CASIPGQGHYEQYF
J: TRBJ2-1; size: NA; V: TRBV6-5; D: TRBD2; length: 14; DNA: TGTGCCAGCAGTTACACGGCGGGGGTCAGTGAGCAGTTCTTC; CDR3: CASSYTAGVSEQFF
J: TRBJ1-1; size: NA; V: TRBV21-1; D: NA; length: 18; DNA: TGTGCCAGCAGCAAACGGGGTAGGGACAGGGAAGGGGCCACTGAAGCTTTCTTT; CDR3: CASSKRGRDREGATEAFF
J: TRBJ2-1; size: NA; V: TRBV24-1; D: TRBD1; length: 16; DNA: TGTGCCACCAGTGGGGTTTCGACAGGGGGTCCGAATGAGCAGTTCTTC; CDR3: CATSGVSTGGPNEQFF
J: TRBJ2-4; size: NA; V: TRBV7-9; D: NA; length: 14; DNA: TGTGCCAGCAGCTTAGGTACTATCAAAAACATTCAGTACTTC; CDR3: CASSLGTIKNIQYF
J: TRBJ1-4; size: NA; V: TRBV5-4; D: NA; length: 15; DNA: TGTGCCAGCAGCTTGTCCGAGGGAACTAATGAAAAACTGTTTTTT; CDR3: CASSLSEGTNEKLFF
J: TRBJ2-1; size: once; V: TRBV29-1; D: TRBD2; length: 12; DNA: TGCAGTCTCAATCTGGGGGGGTTAGAGCAGTTCTTC; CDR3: CSLNLGGLEQFF
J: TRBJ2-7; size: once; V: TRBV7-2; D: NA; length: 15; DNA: TGTGCCAGCAGCACTTCCGGGACACTTAACTACGAGCAGTACTTC; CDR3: CASSTSGTLNYEQYF
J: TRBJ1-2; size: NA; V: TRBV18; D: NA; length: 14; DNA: TGTGCCAGCTCACCGGAGACAGCAAGCTATGGCTACACCTTC; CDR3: CASSPETASYGYTF
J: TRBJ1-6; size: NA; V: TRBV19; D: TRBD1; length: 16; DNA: TGTGCCAGTAGTATCTTATCGGGACAGGGGAATTCACCCCTCCACTTT; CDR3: CASSILSGQGNSPLHF
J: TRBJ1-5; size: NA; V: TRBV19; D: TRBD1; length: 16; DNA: TGTGCCAGTAGTCTACAGGGGGCGAGGGGCAATCAGCCCCAGCATTTT; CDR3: CASSLQGARGNQPQHF
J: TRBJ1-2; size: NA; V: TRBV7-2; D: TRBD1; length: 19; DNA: TGTGCCAGCAGCTTAGCCCTAAGAGGACTACAGGGGGCCCGAGGTGGCTACACCTTC; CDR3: CASSLALRGLQGARGGYTF